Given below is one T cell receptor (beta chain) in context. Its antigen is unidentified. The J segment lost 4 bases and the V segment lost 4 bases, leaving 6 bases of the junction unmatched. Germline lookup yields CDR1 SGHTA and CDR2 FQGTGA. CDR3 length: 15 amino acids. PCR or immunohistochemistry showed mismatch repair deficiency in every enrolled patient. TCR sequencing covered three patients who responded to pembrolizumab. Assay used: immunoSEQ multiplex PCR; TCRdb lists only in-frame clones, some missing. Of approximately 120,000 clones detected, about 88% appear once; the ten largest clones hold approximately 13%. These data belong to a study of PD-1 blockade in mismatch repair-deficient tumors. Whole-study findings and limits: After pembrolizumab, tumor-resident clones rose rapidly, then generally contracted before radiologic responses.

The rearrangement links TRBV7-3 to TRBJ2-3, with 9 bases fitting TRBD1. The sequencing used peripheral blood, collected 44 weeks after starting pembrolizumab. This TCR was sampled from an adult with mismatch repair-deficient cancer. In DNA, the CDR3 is TGTGCCAGCAGCTGGACAGGGGCGGGGGCAGATACGCAGTATTTT. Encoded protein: CASSWTGAGADTQYF.